The next 22 T cell receptor beta chains were all read from a single sample in a study of Tregs in tolerant kidney transplant recipients. Recipients received nonmyeloablative bone marrow transplants from related graft donors, with transient mixed chimerism. Repertoires were generated with immunoSEQ multiplex PCR, while TCRdb's copy carries only in-frame clones and drops some. Of 95,000 or so clones in the sample, approximately 93% were seen once. The sequencing used CD4+ T cells from blood (PBMCs), collected 12 months after the transplant. These TCRs come from a human patient who received a combined kidney and bone marrow transplant. Some T cells may be supplied by the graft donor.

This clone was seen a single time. This chain links TRBV7-7 with TRBJ2-5, with 9 bases that match TRBD1. Germline V gives CDR1 SSHAT, CDR2 FNYEAQ (reference sequence). There are 14 residues in the CDR3. V dropped 5 bases and J dropped 5; count of bases not matched to a gene: 6. CDR3 sequence: CASSEDRGGETQYF. The CDR3 nucleotides are TGTGCCAGCAGCGAGGACAGGGGAGGGGAGACCCAGTACTTC.

V and J are TRBV5-6 and TRBJ2-3; D gene uncertain. The CDR3 has 15 residues. The V gene's germline CDR1 is SGHDT and CDR2 YYEEEE. Trimming pared 1 base from V and 0 bases from J, leaving 9 bases between. The CDR3 nucleotides are TGTGCCAGCAGCTTGCCGCCAGGTAGCACAGATACGCAGTATTTT. Its protein product is CASSLPPGSTDTQYF.

The chain recombines TRBV5-1 with TRBJ2-7; D is perhaps TRBD1 (6 bases). Germline CDR1 reads SGHRS; CDR2 reads YFSETQ. This CDR3 contains 15 residues. Between the trimmed V and J ends, which lost 3 bases and 3 bases, there was a span of 16 bases. The CDR3 sequence is CASSYFRDTNYEQYF. The CDR3 region has the DNA TGCGCCAGCAGCTACTTCCGGGACACCAACTACGAGCAGTACTTC.

The gene calls are TRBV5-1 and TRBJ2-5, with 9 bases that match TRBD1. This CDR3 is 14 amino acids long. V shed 4 bases and J 3 bases; nucleotides not matched to a gene: 4. Germline V gives CDR1 SGHRS, CDR2 YFSETQ. CDR3 bases: TGCGCCAGCAGCCCACAGGGGGCTGAAGAGACCCAGTACTTC. Its protein is CASSPQGAEETQYF.

A note on this clone: The sample holds other DNA sequences that translate to the same CDR3. V is TRBV5-1 and J is TRBJ2-1, with TRBD2 matching over 12 bases. The CDR3 consists of 17 residues. V lost 1 base, J lost 8 bases, and 10 bases stayed unmatched. Germline lookup yields CDR1 SGHRS and CDR2 YFSETQ. Here the CDR3 DNA reads TGCGCCAGCAGCTTGATTCTAGCGGGGGGGCCTTTCGATGAGCAGTTCTTC. Encoded protein: CASSLILAGGPFDEQFF.

This clone was counted only a few times. The V call is TRBV7-3, the J call TRBJ1-1; D might be TRBD1 (6 bases). The CDR3 spans 13 residues. Trimming took 5 bases from V and 2 from J, leaving 9 bases between them. CDR1 and CDR2 (germline): SGHTA, FQGTGA. CDR3 sequence (DNA): TGTGCCAGCAGCGAGGACAGCAACACTGAAGCTTTCTTT. Protein product: CASSEDSNTEAFF.

The rearrangement links TRBV6-5 to TRBJ1-5, with a tentative D call TRBD1 (5 bases). Trimming stripped 2 bases from V and 0 bases from J, with 8 bases between. The CDR3 spans 15 residues. CDR1 and CDR2 from the germline V gene are MNHEY and SVGAGI. The DNA of the CDR3 is TGTGCCAGCAGTTACGGGGCAGATAGCAATCAGCCCCAGCATTTT. As protein: CASSYGADSNQPQHF.

This chain links TRBV28 with TRBJ1-4; tentative D call: TRBD1 (6 bases). The CDR3 has 14 amino acids. The germline CDR1 and CDR2 sequences are MDHEN and SYDVKM. Trimming removed 5 bases at V and 10 bases at J, with 17 bases between. Here the CDR3 reads CASSTRGRVGKLFF. The CDR3 coding sequence is TGTGCCAGCAGTACCAGGGGCCGGGTAGGAAAACTGTTTTTT.

The chain employs TRBV7-2 and TRBJ1-3; D remains ambiguous. V lost 3 bases to trimming and J lost 4 bases, with 10 bases between them. The CDR3 is made up of 14 amino acids. Germline V gene lookup returns CDR1 SGHTA and CDR2 FQGNSA. The CDR3 is CASSLYRWGNTIYF. The CDR3 DNA reads as TGTGCCAGCAGCTTGTACCGGTGGGGAAACACCATATATTTT. The entire variable domain, with the rest obtained from reference TRBV7-2 and TRBJ1-3, is as follows: GAGVSQSPSNKVTEKGKDVELRCDPISGHTALYWYRQSLGQGLEFLIYFQGNSAPDKSGLPSDRFSAERTGGSVSTLTIQRTQQEDSAVYLCASSLYRWGNTIYFGEGSWLTVV.

The rearrangement joins TRBV6-5 to TRBJ1-2; tentatively, D is TRBD1 (5 bases). Looked up from germline, CDR1 is MNHEY and CDR2 is SVGAGI. The CDR3 has 11 amino acids. Deletions cut 6 bases from V and 8 bases from J, with 10 bases between. CDR3 in amino acids: CASSPGLGYTF. For the CDR3, the DNA is TGTGCCAGCAGCCCAGGGTTGGGCTACACCTTC.

The J gene is TRBJ1-1, the V gene TRBV25-1, with 7 bases matching TRBD1. Germline values: CDR1 MGHDK, CDR2 SYGVNS. This CDR3 comprises 14 residues. The J segment lost 0 bases and the V segment lost 2 bases, leaving 0 bases of the junction unmatched. CDR3 DNA sequence: TGTGCCAGCAGTGAAGACAGGGTGAACACTGAAGCTTTCTTT. Its translation: CASSEDRVNTEAFF.

Only one count was recorded for this clone. V and J are TRBV14 and TRBJ2-3, with D possibly matching TRBD2 (7 bases). This CDR3 has 15 amino acids. The germline V and J ends were trimmed by 6 bases and 1 base, with 14 bases remaining between them. Germline V gene sequence: CDR1 SGHDN, CDR2 FVKESK. CDR3 amino acids: CASSPGGYRTDTQYF. The CDR3 DNA reads as TGTGCCAGCAGTCCGGGGGGCTATCGCACAGATACGCAGTATTTT.

The count of this clone is one. V usage is TRBV5-4 and J usage is TRBJ2-3, with D perhaps matching TRBD2 (6 bases). The V end lost 3 bases, the J end lost 2 bases, and 16 bases lay between the germline ends. CDR3 length: 16 residues. CDR1 and CDR2 from the germline V gene are SGHNT and YYREEE (reference sequence). CDR3 DNA: TGTGCCAGCAGCTCTGGCCGGGGAGGCCTCACAGATACGCAGTATTTT. This sequence encodes CASSSGRGGLTDTQYF.

J is TRBJ2-5 and V is TRBV18; 15 bases are a match to TRBD2. V trimming: 3 bases; J trimming: 5 bases; junction bases outside the gene matches: 4. The CDR3 length is 16 residues. Germline V gives CDR1 KGHSH, CDR2 LQKENI. CDR3 bases: TGTGCCAGCTCACCGGGACTAGCGGGAGGAGAGGAGACCCAGTACTTC. It encodes CASSPGLAGGEETQYF.

The V gene is TRBV6-5, the J gene TRBJ2-1; D is possibly TRBD1 (6 bases). This CDR3 spans 14 amino acids. The V end was cut by 4 bases, the J end by 7 bases, with 14 bases between. CDR1 MNHEY and CDR2 SVGAGI come from the germline V gene. Here the CDR3 DNA reads TGTGCCAGCAGTTTACTTGGGGGCTGGAATGAGCAGTTCTTC. It translates to CASSLLGGWNEQFF.

V usage is TRBV5-1 and J usage is TRBJ2-3, with 9 positions matching TRBD2. Germline trimming cut 4 bases from V and 1 base from J; bases unmatched to any gene: 4. This CDR3 region has 15 residues. CDR1 SGHRS and CDR2 YFSETQ come from the germline V gene. The DNA for the CDR3 is TGCGCCAGCAGCCACTTAGCGGGGGGCACAGATACGCAGTATTTT. Its protein is CASSHLAGGTDTQYF. Full variable domain (rest looked up from reference TRBV5-1 and TRBJ2-3): KAGVTQTPRYLIKTRGQQVTLSCSPISGHRSVSWYQQTPGQGLQFLFEYFSETQRNKGNFPGRFSGRQFSNSRSEMNVSTLELGDSALYLCASSHLAGGTDTQYFGPGTRLTVL.

This chain connects TRBV10-3 to TRBJ2-7; 7 bases match TRBD1. The CDR3 has 16 amino acids. V was clipped by 4 bases and J by 0 bases; unmatched bases: 9. Germline assignment: CDR1 ENHRY and CDR2 SYGVKD. Here the CDR3 reads CAISAKDRPGSYEQYF. In nucleotides, the CDR3 is TGTGCCATCAGTGCAAAGGACAGGCCGGGCTCCTACGAGCAGTACTTC.

V and J are TRBV6-6 and TRBJ1-2; 8 bases are shared with TRBD1. The CDR3 loop spans 14 amino acids. J gave up 4 bases and V 4 bases, and 5 bases lay outside the gene matches. The germline V gene encodes CDR1 MNHNY and CDR2 SVGAGI (reference sequence). CDR3 DNA: TGTGCCAGCAGTTTAGGACAGGGACCCTATGGCTACACCTTC. It yields the protein CASSLGQGPYGYTF.

The V and J genes are TRBV7-3 and TRBJ1-1; 7 bases agree with TRBD1. The V segment lost 8 bases and the J segment 1 base; nucleotides outside the gene matches: 4. This CDR3 has 13 amino acids. Germline V CDR1 and CDR2: SGHTA, FQGTGA. The CDR3 is CASSRTGNTEAFF. CDR3 DNA: TGTGCCAGCTCACGGACAGGGAACACTGAAGCTTTCTTT.

This clone was found once. The chain uses TRBV11-1 and TRBJ1-2; 7 bases agree with TRBD1. Unmatched junction bases numbered 10, after V lost 7 bases and J lost 2 bases. The germline V gene encodes CDR1 SGHAT and CDR2 FQDESV (reference sequence). CDR3 length equals 15 residues. The CDR3 spells CASTSTRTGNYGYTF. In DNA, the CDR3 is TGTGCCAGCACCTCCACCCGGACAGGAAACTATGGCTACACCTTC.

The rearrangement uses TRBV7-9 and TRBJ2-1; D is unresolved. The CDR3 consists of 13 residues. CDR1 SEHNR and CDR2 FQNEAQ come from the germline V gene (reference sequence). Trimming took off 5 bases at V and 7 bases at J, with 12 bases between the two ends. CDR3 sequence: CASSVLVINEQFF. Written as DNA, the CDR3 is TGTGCCAGCAGCGTTTTAGTTATAAATGAGCAGTTCTTC.

The CDR3 DNA sequence: TGTGCCAGCAGCCCGCAGGCTGATAATTCACCCCTCCACTTT. Its translation is CASSPQADNSPLHF. V usage is TRBV4-2 and J usage is TRBJ1-6, with no clear D. This CDR3 spans 14 amino acids. Germline V gene sequence: CDR1 LGHNA, CDR2 YNFKEQ. With 4 bases removed from V and 5 bases from J, the gap between germline ends came to 9 bases.